A single sample is the source of the 15 T cell receptor beta chains below, sequenced in a study of beta chain features in type 1 diabetes. What was sequenced were expressed TCRB transcripts, since all of the isolated RNA had been reverse transcribed. Repertoires were generated with immunoSEQ multiplex PCR, while TCRdb's copy carries only in-frame clones and drops some. The table shows 810,000 or so clones, with about 17% occurring only once. Material for sequencing was naive CD4+ T cells from blood. These receptors all come from a woman aged 18 to 35 in good health.

The table lists this clone with a few counts. The chain has TRBV29-1 and TRBJ2-5; D tentatively reads TRBD1 or TRBD2 (6 bases each). This CDR3 comprises 12 residues. CDR1 and CDR2 from the germline V gene are SQVTM and ANQGSEA. CDR3 sequence: CTLGTGAETQYF. DNA of the CDR3: TGCACTCTAGGGACGGGGGCAGAGACCCAGTACTTC.

This clone appeared a few times. The chain has TRBV6-5 and TRBJ1-2; the D gene is possibly TRBD1 (6 bases). Trimming shortened V by 8 bases and J by 6 bases, and 13 bases separated the two germline ends. Per the germline V gene, CDR1 is MNHEY and CDR2 is SVGAGI. The CDR3 consists of 12 residues. The CDR3 here is CASALAGDGYTF. The CDR3 DNA is TGTGCCAGCGCCCTTGCAGGGGATGGCTACACCTTC.

This clone has a handful of counts. This chain uses TRBV15 with TRBJ2-7; D is uncertain. This CDR3 region has 13 residues. Trimming stripped 0 bases from V and 6 bases from J, with 9 bases between. Per the germline V gene, CDR1 is LNHNV and CDR2 is YYDKDF (reference sequence). In DNA, the CDR3 is TGTGCCACCAGCAGAGATTACGGGCCCGAGCAGTACTTC. This encodes CATSRDYGPEQYF.

This clone was counted a few times. This chain's CDR3 is CATQTLLRTGELFF. CDR3 sequence (DNA): TGTGCCACCCAGACCCTTCTTCGGACCGGGGAGCTGTTTTTT. The chain recombines TRBV6-5 with TRBJ2-2; D unclear. Germline CDR1 and CDR2: MNHEY and SVGAGI. The CDR3 is 14 residues long. V lost 10 bases to trimming and J lost 5 bases, with 17 bases between them.

This chain links TRBV27 with TRBJ1-5, with D perhaps matching TRBD1 (6 bases). V lost 10 bases to trimming and J lost 6 bases, with 19 bases between them. Per germline, CDR1 MNHEY and CDR2 SMNVEV (reference sequence). The CDR3 covers 14 residues. The CDR3 protein is CATPRVGACQPQHF. The CDR3 region has the DNA TGTGCCACCCCCCGGGTGGGGGCCTGTCAGCCCCAGCATTTT.

This clone was picked up a small number of times. The rearrangement links TRBV15 to TRBJ2-3; TRBD2 matches at 7 bases. J was trimmed by 0 bases and V by 0 bases; bases with no gene match: 6. The CDR3 is 17 residues long. Germline V lookup: CDR1 LNHNV, CDR2 YYDKDF (reference sequence). The DNA of the CDR3 is TGTGCCACCAGCAGAGAGGGCACTAGCGCTAGCACAGATACGCAGTATTTT. Its translation is CATSREGTSASTDTQYF.

Concerning this clone: Within the sample, other DNA sequences also encode this same CDR3. This chain uses TRBV19 with TRBJ2-6; 7 nucleotides match TRBD1. This CDR3 has 15 residues. Germline trimming cut 3 bases from V and 4 bases from J; bases unmatched to any gene: 3. From germline, CDR1 is LNHDA and CDR2 SQIVND (reference sequence). This CDR3 reads CASSIEGAGANVLTF. CDR3 nucleotides: TGTGCCAGTAGTATCGAGGGGGCCGGGGCCAACGTCCTGACTTTC.

In DNA, the CDR3 is TGTGCCAGCAGTACCCCCGGGACAGGGGTGTACGAGCAGTACTTC. This sequence encodes CASSTPGTGVYEQYF. The rearrangement uses TRBV28 and TRBJ2-7; 10 bases are a match to TRBD1. Germline V lookup: CDR1 MDHEN, CDR2 SYDVKM. V was clipped by 5 bases and J by 4 bases; unmatched bases: 8. The CDR3 is 15 residues long.

This chain links TRBV27 with TRBJ2-7; no clear D gene. Trimming pared 4 bases from V and 0 bases from J, leaving 13 bases between. Germline assignment: CDR1 MNHEY and CDR2 SMNVEV (reference sequence). The CDR3 contains 15 residues. The CDR3 loop is CASSSSPTPSYEQYF. The CDR3 DNA follows: TGTGCCAGCAGTTCAAGCCCGACCCCCTCCTACGAGCAGTACTTC.

This clone was counted between two and nine times. This chain connects TRBV15 to TRBJ2-7, with D possibly being TRBD1 (6 bases). Germline V gives CDR1 LNHNV, CDR2 YYDKDF (reference sequence). Trimming cost V 0 bases and J 5 bases, with 17 bases left between them. The CDR3 has 16 residues. The CDR3 spells CATSRDISTGNHEQYF. The CDR3 DNA sequence: TGTGCCACCAGCAGAGATATTTCGACAGGTAACCACGAGCAGTACTTC.

The chain is built from TRBV6-6 and TRBJ2-3; D possibly uses TRBD1 or TRBD2 (5 bases each). Germline lookup yields CDR1 MNHNY and CDR2 SVGAGI (reference sequence). CDR3 length: 15 amino acids. With 7 bases removed from V and 4 bases from J, the gap between germline ends came to 18 bases. CDR3 in DNA: TGTGCCAGCACCGAGGGGCTCGGACTTTCAGATACGCAGTATTTT. As protein: CASTEGLGLSDTQYF.

This chain joins TRBV7-8 and TRBJ2-3, with a tentative D call TRBD1 (6 bases). V gave up 6 bases and J gave up 4 bases, with 14 bases separating them. Germline V lookup: CDR1 SGHVS, CDR2 FQNEAQ. This CDR3 comprises 14 residues. The CDR3 spells CASRRNRVADTQYF. CDR3 coding DNA: TGTGCCAGCAGACGTAACAGGGTTGCAGATACGCAGTATTTT.

The chain joins TRBV9 to TRBJ2-5, with 8 bases lining up with TRBD2. Germline assignment: CDR1 SGDLS and CDR2 YYNGEE. Germline trimming cut 4 bases from V and 8 bases from J; bases unmatched to any gene: 10. This CDR3 is 14 amino acids long. CDR3 DNA: TGTGCCAGCAGCTGGAGCGGGAGTGATGGAACCCAGTACTTC. It is translated as CASSWSGSDGTQYF.

This clone has just a few counts. Distinct nucleotide sequences in the sample also encode this CDR3. This chain uses TRBV18 with TRBJ2-5; D uncertain. The CDR3 is 12 residues long. Germline-derived CDR1 and CDR2 are KGHSH and LQKENI. The V and J ends lost 3 bases and 5 bases respectively, with 7 bases between them. Here the CDR3 reads CASSPVRETQYF. CDR3 sequence (DNA): TGTGCCAGCTCACCGGTACGGGAGACCCAGTACTTC.

The table lists this clone with a few counts. The chain combines TRBV7-2 with TRBJ1-2, with a tentative D call TRBD1 (5 bases). The ends were cut back, 0 bases at V and 1 base at J, with 9 bases in the middle. The CDR3 is 15 amino acids. CDR1 SGHTA and CDR2 FQGNSA come from the germline V gene. CDR3 sequence (DNA): TGTGCCAGCAGCTTAGCCGGGACTGTTAACTATGGCTACACCTTC. Its translation is CASSLAGTVNYGYTF. Filled out from reference TRBV7-2 and TRBJ1-2, the complete variable domain reads GAGVSQSPSNKVTEKGKDVELRCDPISGHTALYWYRQSLGQGLEFLIYFQGNSAPDKSGLPSDRFSAERTGGSVSTLTIQRTQQEDSAVYLCASSLAGTVNYGYTFGSGTRLTVV.